Following are 10 T cell receptor beta chains from one sample sequenced in a study of type 1 regulatory T cells. These receptors' antigens are unknown. TCRdb redid the calling of the reads with MiXCR, one entry per CDR3 protein. The sample has about 42,000 distinct CDR3 sequences; over 9% are singletons. Sequencing was carried out using cultured non-Tr1 T cells, either the whole culture or a sorted T cell fraction (not recorded which). Source of these receptors: a human donor in good health.

This clonotype was counted ten times or more. The chain is built from TRBV25-1 and TRBJ2-1, with D unresolved. CDR1 MGHDK and CDR2 SYGVNS come from the germline V gene. V was cut by 4 bases and J by 13 bases, with 14 bases left in between. CDR3 length equals 12 residues. The CDR3 loop reads CASSGLRVGQFF. In DNA, the CDR3 is TGTGCCAGCAGTGGACTCCGGGTCGGTCAGTTCTTC.

This clonotype was detected ten times or more. V and J are TRBV29-1 and TRBJ2-7; the D is unclear. Trimming pared 7 bases from V and 7 bases from J, leaving 20 bases between. The CDR3 extends over 13 amino acids. Germline CDR1 SQVTM, CDR2 ANQGSEA. The CDR3 reads CSAEVPPSWEQYF. Written as DNA, the CDR3 is TGCAGCGCAGAGGTGCCACCCTCTTGGGAGCAGTACTTC.

This clonotype was counted only a few times. The chain carries TRBV6-6 and TRBJ2-5; D possibly uses TRBD1 or TRBD2 (5 bases each). The germline V gene encodes CDR1 MNHNY and CDR2 SVGAGI (reference sequence). The CDR3 contains 14 residues. V was clipped by 6 bases and J by 0 bases, with 11 bases between them. CDR3 bases: TGTGCCAGCAGGGCCGGGGCCCACCAAGAGACCCAGTACTTC. This encodes CASRAGAHQETQYF.

Many counts were recorded for this clonotype. The V and J genes are TRBV7-8 and TRBJ2-7; TRBD1 matches 7 bases. The ends lost 1 base at V and 0 bases at J; junction bases unmatched: 0. The germline V gene has CDR1 SGHVS and CDR2 FQNEAQ. The CDR3 extends over 14 amino acids. The CDR3 DNA sequence: TGTGCCAGCAGCTTAGGGACAGGCTCCTACGAGCAGTACTTC. It encodes CASSLGTGSYEQYF.

This clonotype has ten or more counts. The rearrangement links TRBV3-1 to TRBJ1-3; D is undetermined. The V end lost 0 bases, the J end lost 5 bases, and 11 bases lay between the germline ends. Germline loops: CDR1 LGHDT, CDR2 YNNKEL (reference sequence). This CDR3 has 15 amino acids. CDR3: CASSQDSGRRNTIYF. In DNA form, the CDR3 reads TGTGCCAGCAGCCAAGATTCGGGCAGACGAAACACCATATATTTT.

This clonotype is labeled as medium-sized. The chain carries TRBV30 and TRBJ2-2; D is ambiguous. This CDR3 has 11 residues. Deletions cut 5 bases from V and 6 bases from J, with 7 bases between. In germline, CDR1 is GTSNPN, CDR2 SVGIG (reference sequence). CDR3 amino acids: CAWAFSGELFF. CDR3 DNA sequence: TGTGCCTGGGCGTTTTCCGGGGAGCTGTTTTTT.

This clonotype showed up many times. The chain couples TRBV12-3 or TRBV12-4 to TRBJ2-3, with 8 bases fitting TRBD2. J was trimmed by 6 bases and V by 2 bases; bases with no gene match: 4. The CDR3 runs to 14 residues. The DNA for the CDR3 is TGTGCCAGCAGTTTACGGGAGGGCGCGGATACGCAGTATTTT. It specifies CASSLREGADTQYF.

A few counts support this clonotype. The chain is built from TRBV5-1 and TRBJ2-2; D call uncertain. V was cut by 3 bases and J by 13 bases, with 13 bases left in between. CDR1 is SGHRS and CDR2 is YFSETQ in the germline V gene. The CDR3 runs to 12 residues. The CDR3 DNA follows: TGCGCCAGCAGCTCTGAAGGCCGTCGGCTGTTTTTT. Residues: CASSSEGRRLFF. The full variable domain, its missing parts supplied by reference TRBV5-1 and TRBJ2-2, is KAGVTQTPRYLIKTRGQQVTLSCSPISGHRSVSWYQQTPGQGLQFLFEYFSETQRNKGNFPGRFSGRQFSNSRSEMNVSTLELGDSALYLCASSSEGRRLFFGEGSRLTVL.

This clonotype occurred many times. This sequence joins TRBV12-3 or TRBV12-4 and TRBJ1-1; 8 bases align to TRBD1. The V segment lost 6 bases and the J segment 6 bases; nucleotides outside the gene matches: 12. CDR3 length: 15 amino acids. CDR3 DNA: TGTGCCAGCAGGCGTTCCCAGGGGGCCCGGGCTGAAGCTTTCTTT. Protein sequence: CASRRSQGARAEAFF.

At least ten counts were recorded for this clonotype. The chain combines TRBV5-1 with TRBJ2-3, with D possibly TRBD1 on 6 matching bases. The germline V gene encodes CDR1 SGHRS and CDR2 YFSETQ. This CDR3 region has 14 residues. Trimming pared 4 bases from V and 0 bases from J, leaving 9 bases between. This CDR3 reads CASSSGQSTDTQYF. Written as DNA, the CDR3 is TGCGCCAGCAGCAGTGGACAGAGCACAGATACGCAGTATTTT.